This T cell receptor (beta chain) was documented in a study of response to subunit inactivated influenza vaccine. General study results and limits: Every seasonal influenza vaccination brings in few new T cells, the authors suggested.

MiXCR, run by TCRdb on the RT-PCR reads, gives a single entry per CDR3 protein. The sample consists of around 540,000 distinct CDR3 sequences, 12% of them appearing once. This clonotype was found a few times. Its antigen is unknown. The CDR3 has 12 residues. Trimming took 4 bases from V and 5 from J, leaving 9 bases between them. Per germline, CDR1 SEHNR and CDR2 FQNEAQ (reference sequence). This TCR was sampled from a man aged 45 to 65 who received an inactivated influenza vaccine. This chain joins TRBV7-9 and TRBJ2-7; D may correspond to TRBD1 or TRBD2 (6 bases each). The sample here was PBMCs from blood, taken on the day of vaccination. CDR3 nucleotide sequence: TGTGCCAGCAGCTGGGGGGCCAACGAGCAGTACTTC. Residues: CASSWGANEQYF.